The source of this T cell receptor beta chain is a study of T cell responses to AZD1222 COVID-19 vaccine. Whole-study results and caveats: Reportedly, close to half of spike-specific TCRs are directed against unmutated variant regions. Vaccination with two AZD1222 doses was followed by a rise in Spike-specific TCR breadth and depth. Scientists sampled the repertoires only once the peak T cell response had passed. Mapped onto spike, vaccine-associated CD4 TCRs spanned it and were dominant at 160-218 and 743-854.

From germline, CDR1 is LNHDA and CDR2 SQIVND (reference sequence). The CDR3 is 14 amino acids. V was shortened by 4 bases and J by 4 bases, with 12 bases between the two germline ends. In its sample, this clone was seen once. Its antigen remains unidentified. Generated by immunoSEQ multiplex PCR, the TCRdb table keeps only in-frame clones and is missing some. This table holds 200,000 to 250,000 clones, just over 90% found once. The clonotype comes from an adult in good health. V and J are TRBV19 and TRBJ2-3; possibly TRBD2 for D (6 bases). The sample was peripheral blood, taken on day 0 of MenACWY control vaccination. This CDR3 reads CASSRAGLADTQYF. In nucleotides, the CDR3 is TGTGCCAGTAGTAGGGCGGGGTTGGCAGATACGCAGTATTTT.